This TCR beta chain was retrieved from a study of Ad26.COV2.S vaccination and SARS-CoV-2 variants. The wider study: Dosing was one shot or two shots 56 days apart. Study findings and constraints: Non-spike TCR breadth was similar in vaccine and placebo recipients.

The sample's treatment: some 20 received Ad26.COV2.S at low or high dose, single or two shots; 5 received placebo; per-sample allocation not given. Collection of the samples took place on day 63 after the first injection of vaccine or placebo. This Boston cohort included adults aged 18-55 years. The V and J ends lost 7 bases and 9 bases respectively, with 19 bases between them. This CDR3 region has 15 residues. In germline, CDR1 is MNHEY, CDR2 SVGAGI. Clones were sequenced by immunoSEQ multiplex PCR, and TCRdb holds only the in-frame ones, with some missing. The data contain hundreds of thousands of clones, roughly nine tenths of them singletons. A word on this clone: Its antigen remains unknown.

Sequencing was performed on peripheral blood, taken in a trial of Ad26.COV2.S vaccine versus placebo. This chain joins TRBV6-5 and TRBJ1-6; no reliable D call. The TCR comes from a person aged 18-60 years who received the Ad26.COV2.S COVID-19 vaccine or a placebo. CDR3 DNA: TGTGCCAGCACCGGCCTTAGGAAGGAGAGTTCACCCCTCCACTTT. Residues: CASTGLRKESSPLHF.